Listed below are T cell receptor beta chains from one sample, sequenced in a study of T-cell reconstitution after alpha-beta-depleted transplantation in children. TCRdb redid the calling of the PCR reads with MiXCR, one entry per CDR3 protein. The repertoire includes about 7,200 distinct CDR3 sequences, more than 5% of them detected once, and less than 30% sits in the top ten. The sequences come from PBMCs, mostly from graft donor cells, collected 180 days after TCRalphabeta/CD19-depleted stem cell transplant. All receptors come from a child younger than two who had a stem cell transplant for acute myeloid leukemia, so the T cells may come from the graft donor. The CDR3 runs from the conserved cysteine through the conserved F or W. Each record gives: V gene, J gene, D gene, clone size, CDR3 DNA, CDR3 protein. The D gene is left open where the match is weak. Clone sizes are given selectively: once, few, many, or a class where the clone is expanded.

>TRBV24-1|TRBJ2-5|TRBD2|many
TGTGCCACCAGTGATTCCCTAGCGGGAGGTCTGGGGGAGACCCAGTACTTC
CATSDSLAGGLGETQYF
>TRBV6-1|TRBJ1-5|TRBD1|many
TGTGCCATCTCACTGGGGGCAGGGGGTCAGCCCCAGCATTTT
CAISLGAGGQPQHF
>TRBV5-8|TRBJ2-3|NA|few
TGTGCCAGCAGCCCCAGGGTCCGGACTGCAGATACGCAGTATTTT
CASSPRVRTADTQYF
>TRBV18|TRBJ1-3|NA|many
TGTGCCAGCTCACCCCAATCTCACTCGGAAAACACCATATATTTT
CASSPQSHSENTIYF
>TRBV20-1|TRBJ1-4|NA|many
TGCAGTGCTAGATTCGGACAAGAAAAACTGTTTTTT
CSARFGQEKLFF
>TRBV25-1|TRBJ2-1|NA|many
TGTGCCAGCACGTCAGTCAGCCCTAGCTCCTACAATGAGCAGTTCTTC
CASTSVSPSSYNEQFF
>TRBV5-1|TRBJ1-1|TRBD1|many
TGCGCCAGCAGCTTGCAGGGGGCGCGAACTGAAGCTTTCTTT
CASSLQGARTEAFF
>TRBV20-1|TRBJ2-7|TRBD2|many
TGCAGTGCTAGTCATCAGACCGGGACTAGCGGGAGTATCTACGAGCAGTACTTC
CSASHQTGTSGSIYEQYF
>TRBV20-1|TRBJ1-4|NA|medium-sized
TGCAGTGCCACGAACCCCGGGGGCATGGATGAAAAACTGTTTTTT
CSATNPGGMDEKLFF
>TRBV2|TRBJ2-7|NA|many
TGTGCCAGCAGTGAAAGGGGACTGTACGAGCAGTACTTC
CASSERGLYEQYF
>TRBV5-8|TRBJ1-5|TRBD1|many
TGTGCCAGCAGCGGCGGACAGGGCAATCAGCCCCAGCATTTT
CASSGGQGNQPQHF
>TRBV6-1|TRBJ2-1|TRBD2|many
TGTGCCAGCAGGGGACTAGCGGGGTCCTACAATGAGCAGTTCTTC
CASRGLAGSYNEQFF
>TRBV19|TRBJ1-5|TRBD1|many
TGTGCCAGTACCAACCGGGACAGGATAAATCAGCCCCAGCATTTT
CASTNRDRINQPQHF
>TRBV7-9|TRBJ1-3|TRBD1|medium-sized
TGTGCCAGCAGCTCGACAGGGAGTGGAAACACCATATATTTT
CASSSTGSGNTIYF
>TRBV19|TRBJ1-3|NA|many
TGTGCCAGTAGTATCCGAACAGCCTCTGGAAACACCATATATTTT
CASSIRTASGNTIYF
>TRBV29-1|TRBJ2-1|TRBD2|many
TGCAGCGTTGATCCTAGCGGGTTCTACAATGAGCAGTTCTTC
CSVDPSGFYNEQFF
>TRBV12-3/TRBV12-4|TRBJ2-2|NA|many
TGTGCCAGCAGTTTAGGACTATCAACCGGGGAGCTGTTTTTT
CASSLGLSTGELFF
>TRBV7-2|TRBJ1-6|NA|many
TGTGCCAGCAGCATCACAGGCGCACCCCTCCACTTT
CASSITGAPLHF
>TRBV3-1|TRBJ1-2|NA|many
TGTGCCAGCAGCCACCGGGGCAGAAGCGACTATGGCTACACCTTC
CASSHRGRSDYGYTF
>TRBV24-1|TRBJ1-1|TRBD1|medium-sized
TGTGCCACCAGTGAAGCCGGGACAGATGAAGCTTTCTTT
CATSEAGTDEAFF
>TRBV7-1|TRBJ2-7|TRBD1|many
TGTGCCAGCAGCTCCGGGACAGGGTATCCTAGCGGCCCTACCCCCCCGACCTACGAGCAGTACTTC
CASSSGTGYPSGPTPPTYEQYF
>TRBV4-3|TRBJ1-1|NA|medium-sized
TGCGCCAGCAGCCAAGGTCCGGGAAGGGACACTGAAGCTTTCTTT
CASSQGPGRDTEAFF
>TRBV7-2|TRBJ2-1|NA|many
TGTGCCAGCAGCTTCTTATACAATGAGCAGTTCTTC
CASSFLYNEQFF
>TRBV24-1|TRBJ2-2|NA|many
TGTGCCACCAGTGATTTGGGGAACACCGGGGAGCTGTTTTTT
CATSDLGNTGELFF
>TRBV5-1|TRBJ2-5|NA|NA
TGCGCCAGCAGCTTGGAGGGCCGACAAGAGACCCAGTACTTC
CASSLEGRQETQYF
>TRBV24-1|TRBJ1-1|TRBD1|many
TGTGCCACCAGTGATACTCGGACAGGAGACACTGAAGCTTTCTTT
CATSDTRTGDTEAFF
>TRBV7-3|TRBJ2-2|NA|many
TGTGCCAGCAGCTTAAGAGGGGGGGCGAACACCGGGGAGCTGTTTTTT
CASSLRGGANTGELFF
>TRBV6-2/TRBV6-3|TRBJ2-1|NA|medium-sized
TGTGCCAGCAGCCTAGGGGGGACCCACTCCTACAATGAGCAGTTCTTC
CASSLGGTHSYNEQFF
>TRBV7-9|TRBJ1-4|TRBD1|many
TGTGCCAGCAGCTTACCGGGACAGGCTAATGAAAAACTGTTTTTT
CASSLPGQANEKLFF
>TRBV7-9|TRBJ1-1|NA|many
TGTGCCAGCAGCTTACCGCAGGGTATGGCTGAAGCTTTCTTT
CASSLPQGMAEAFF
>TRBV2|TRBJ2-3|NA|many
TGTGCCAGCAGTGAGCGGGTCACAGATACGCAGTATTTT
CASSERVTDTQYF
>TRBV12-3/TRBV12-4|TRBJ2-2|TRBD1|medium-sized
TGTGCCAGCAACCCAGACAGGGCGTCGAACACCGGGGAGCTGTTTTTT
CASNPDRASNTGELFF
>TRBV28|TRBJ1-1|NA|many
TGTGCCAGCAGCCGACTCCACAGCCTCCAGAACACTGAAGCTTTCTTT
CASSRLHSLQNTEAFF
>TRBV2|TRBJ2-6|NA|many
TGTGCCAGCACGGCAGGGGGGAGATCTGGGGCCAACGTCCTGACTTTC
CASTAGGRSGANVLTF
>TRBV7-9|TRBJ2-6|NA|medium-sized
TGTGCCAGCACCCCGCTGGTCAGGGGGGTTGTTGCTGGGGCCAACGTCCTGACTTTC
CASTPLVRGVVAGANVLTF
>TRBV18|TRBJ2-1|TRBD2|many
TGTGCCAGCTCACCACCCTCGGGGACTAGCGGGAGGAATGAGCAGTTCTTC
CASSPPSGTSGRNEQFF
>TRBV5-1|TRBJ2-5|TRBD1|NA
TGCGCCAGCAGCTCTCAGGGGGCGCGGGAGACCCAGTACTTC
CASSSQGARETQYF
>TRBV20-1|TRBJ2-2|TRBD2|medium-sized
TGCAGTGCTAAGGCTAGCGGGAGGTTTAGCACCGGGGAGCTGTTTTTT
CSAKASGRFSTGELFF
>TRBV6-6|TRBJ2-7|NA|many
TGTGCCAGCAGTTACGGGGGGCACTACGAGCAGTACTTC
CASSYGGHYEQYF
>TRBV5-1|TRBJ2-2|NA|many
TGCGCCAGCAGCCCCGGGACGGCGAACACCGGGGAGCTGTTTTTT
CASSPGTANTGELFF
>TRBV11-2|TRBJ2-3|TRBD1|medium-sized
TGTGCCAGCAGCTTAGTAAGGGACAGAGATACAGATACGCAGTATTTT
CASSLVRDRDTDTQYF
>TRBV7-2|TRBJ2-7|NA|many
TGTGCCAGCAGCCGTACAGCTACCTCCTACGAGCAGTACTTC
CASSRTATSYEQYF
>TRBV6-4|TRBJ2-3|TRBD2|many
TGTGCCAGCAGTACAGGGACTAGCCTTGTCGAATCACTGATGAACAAGCACAGGGATACGCAGTATTTT
CASSTGTSLVESLMNKHRDTQYF
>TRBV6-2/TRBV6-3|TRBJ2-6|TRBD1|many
TGTGCCAGCAGTTACTCCCAGGGACAGGGATTAACTGGGGCCAACGTCCTGACTTTC
CASSYSQGQGLTGANVLTF
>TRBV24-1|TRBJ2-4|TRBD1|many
TGTGCCACCAGTCGAGGACAGGGGAGAGCCAAAAACATTCAGTACTTC
CATSRGQGRAKNIQYF
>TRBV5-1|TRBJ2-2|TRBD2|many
TGCGCCAGCTGCTTCCTAGCGGGAGACACCGGGGAGCTGTTTTTT
CASCFLAGDTGELFF